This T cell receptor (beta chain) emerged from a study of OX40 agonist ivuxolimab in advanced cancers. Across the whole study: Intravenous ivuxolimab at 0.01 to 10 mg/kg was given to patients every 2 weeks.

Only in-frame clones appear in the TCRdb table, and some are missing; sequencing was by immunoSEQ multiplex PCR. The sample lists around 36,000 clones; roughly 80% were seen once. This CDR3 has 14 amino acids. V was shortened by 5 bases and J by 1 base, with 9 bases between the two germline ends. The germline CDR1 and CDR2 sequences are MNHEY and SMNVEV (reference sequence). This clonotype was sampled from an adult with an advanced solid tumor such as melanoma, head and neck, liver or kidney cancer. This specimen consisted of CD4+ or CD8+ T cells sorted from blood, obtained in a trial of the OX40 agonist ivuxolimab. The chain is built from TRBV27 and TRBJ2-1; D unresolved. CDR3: CASSRAVSYNEQFF. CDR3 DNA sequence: TGTGCCAGCAGTCGGGCGGTATCCTACAATGAGCAGTTCTTC.